This T cell receptor beta chain appears in the sequencing data of a study of beta chain features in type 1 diabetes. Study-level information: Healthy donors, compared against patients, showed similar age, gender and cell yields. Taken together, all samples contributed nearly 110 million examined sorted cells. Study-level results: TCRB CDR3s were moderately but significantly shorter in Type 1 diabetes patients in all four CD4+ subsets. Over-representation of high TCR-expressing cells was a possible consequence of cDNA sequencing.

This clone was counted between two and nine times. The antigen is unknown. All of the isolated RNA was reverse transcribed, so expressed TCRB transcripts were sequenced. The method was immunoSEQ multiplex PCR; TCRdb's version includes in-frame clones alone and lacks a portion of them. This repertoire shows some 410,000 clones, more than 9.5% found once; its top ten account for 0.04% to 0.05%. V shed 3 bases and J 4 bases; nucleotides not matched to a gene: 11. The CDR3 has 16 residues. Germline assignment: CDR1 GTSNPN and CDR2 SVGIG (reference sequence). The chain carries TRBV30 and TRBJ2-2; TRBD1 aligns across 7 bases. This clonotype originated in a woman younger than 35 in good health. Source material: naive CD4+ T cells from blood. CDR3 protein: CAWRQIGTAITGELFF. CDR3 bases: TGTGCCTGGAGGCAGATAGGGACAGCCATCACCGGGGAGCTGTTTTTT.